The rows below give T cell receptor beta chains drawn from one sample of a study of blood T cell repertoires in COVID-19. The protocol was immunoSEQ multiplex PCR, while the TCRdb copy is restricted to in-frame clones and leaves out a portion. The table lists 160,000 or so clones, 85% to 95% of them singletons. The sequenced sample consisted of peripheral blood. All receptors come from a woman aged 55-70 years with COVID-19, enrolled during active disease. Each CDR3 is given with its conserved first and last residue. The D gene is left open where the match is weak. Some rows have no size entry. The others give once, few or many, or a class for an expanded clone.

abundance: .
v_gene: TRBV29-1
d_gene: TRBD1
j_gene: TRBJ1-1
CDR3nt: TGCAGCGGGACAGGGGGCAGCGGCACTGAAGCTTTCTTT
CDR3aa: CSGTGGSGTEAFF

abundance: .
v_gene: TRBV21-1
d_gene: .
j_gene: TRBJ2-7
CDR3nt: TGTGCCAGCAGCTCTAACTCCGGGACAGGGCCCTACGAGCAGTACTTC
CDR3aa: CASSSNSGTGPYEQYF

abundance: .
v_gene: TRBV11-1
d_gene: TRBD1
j_gene: TRBJ1-6
CDR3nt: TGTGCCAGCAGCACCTCGACAGGGACAACACCCCTCCACTTT
CDR3aa: CASSTSTGTTPLHF

abundance: .
v_gene: TRBV11-1
d_gene: .
j_gene: TRBJ1-1
CDR3nt: TGTGCCAGCAGCTTACAGGGGATTGTGAACACTGAAGCTTTCTTT
CDR3aa: CASSLQGIVNTEAFF

abundance: .
v_gene: TRBV19
d_gene: .
j_gene: TRBJ1-5
CDR3nt: TGTGCCAGTAGTATAGGCGGACAGTTTAGCAATCAGCCCCAGCATTTT
CDR3aa: CASSIGGQFSNQPQHF

abundance: .
v_gene: TRBV13
d_gene: TRBD1
j_gene: TRBJ1-3
CDR3nt: TGTGCCAGCAGCCGCTCAGACAGGGGCCGCTCTGGAAACACCATATATTTT
CDR3aa: CASSRSDRGRSGNTIYF

abundance: .
v_gene: TRBV6-5
d_gene: .
j_gene: TRBJ1-1
CDR3nt: TGTGCCAGCAGTTACGCGGGGGGAGTGACTGAAGCTTTCTTT
CDR3aa: CASSYAGGVTEAFF

abundance: .
v_gene: TRBV3-1/TRBV3-2
d_gene: .
j_gene: TRBJ2-2
CDR3nt: TGTGCCAGCAGCCAAGATTGGGGGGGCGGCACCGGGGAGCTGTTTTTT
CDR3aa: CASSQDWGGGTGELFF

abundance: .
v_gene: TRBV7-9
d_gene: TRBD1
j_gene: TRBJ2-3
CDR3nt: TGTGCCAGCAGCACCCGGACAGGGGCAGATACGCAGTATTTT
CDR3aa: CASSTRTGADTQYF

abundance: once
v_gene: TRBV2
d_gene: TRBD1
j_gene: TRBJ1-6
CDR3nt: TGTGCCAGCTCACAGGGGTGGAATTCACCCCTCCACTTT
CDR3aa: CASSQGWNSPLHF

abundance: .
v_gene: TRBV2
d_gene: TRBD2
j_gene: TRBJ2-3
CDR3nt: TGTGCCAGCAGGAGGGCCCTAGCGGGGGGCTCTAATACGCAGTATTTT
CDR3aa: CASRRALAGGSNTQYF

abundance: .
v_gene: TRBV6-4
d_gene: .
j_gene: TRBJ1-2
CDR3nt: TGTGCCAGCAGTGACAGCGCCAATATACCTAACTATGGCTACACCTTC
CDR3aa: CASSDSANIPNYGYTF

abundance: .
v_gene: TRBV6-5
d_gene: .
j_gene: TRBJ2-7
CDR3nt: TGTGCCAGCAGGACCCGGGCTCAGGGATACTACGAGCAGTACTTC
CDR3aa: CASRTRAQGYYEQYF

abundance: .
v_gene: TRBV18
d_gene: .
j_gene: TRBJ2-1
CDR3nt: TGTGCCAGCTCACCACCATCAGGAATTGGCTACAATGAGCAGTTCTTC
CDR3aa: CASSPPSGIGYNEQFF

abundance: .
v_gene: TRBV19
d_gene: TRBD1
j_gene: TRBJ1-5
CDR3nt: TGTGCCAGTGGGTTACAGGGGAATCAGCCCCAGCATTTT
CDR3aa: CASGLQGNQPQHF

abundance: .
v_gene: TRBV4-3
d_gene: TRBD1
j_gene: TRBJ1-4
CDR3nt: TGCGCCAGCAGCCAAGCCCTTAGGGACAGGGAAAAACTGTTTTTT
CDR3aa: CASSQALRDREKLFF